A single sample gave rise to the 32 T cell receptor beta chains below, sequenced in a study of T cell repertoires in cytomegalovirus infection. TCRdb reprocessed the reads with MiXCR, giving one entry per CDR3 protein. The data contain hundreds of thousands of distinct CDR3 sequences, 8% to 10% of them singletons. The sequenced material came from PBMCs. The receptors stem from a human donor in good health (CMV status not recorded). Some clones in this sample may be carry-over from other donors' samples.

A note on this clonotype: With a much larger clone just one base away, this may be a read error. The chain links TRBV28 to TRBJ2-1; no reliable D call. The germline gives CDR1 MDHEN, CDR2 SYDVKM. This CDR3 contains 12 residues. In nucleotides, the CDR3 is TGTGCCAACAGTTTGGATGGGAATGAGCAGTTCTTC. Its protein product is CANSLDGNEQFF.

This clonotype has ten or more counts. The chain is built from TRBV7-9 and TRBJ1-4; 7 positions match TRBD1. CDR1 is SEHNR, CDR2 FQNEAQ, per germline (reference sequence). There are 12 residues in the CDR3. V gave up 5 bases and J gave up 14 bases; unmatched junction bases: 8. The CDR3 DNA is TGTGCCAGCAGCACCCAAACAGGGGCCCTGTTTTTT. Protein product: CASSTQTGALFF.

The CDR3 loop is CSAPSGTGEEKLFF. The CDR3 nucleotides are TGCAGTGCTCCTTCCGGGACAGGGGAAGAAAAACTGTTTTTT. This chain connects TRBV20-1 to TRBJ1-4; TRBD1 matches at 10 bases. The CDR3 runs to 14 residues. The V segment lost 5 bases and the J segment 8 bases; nucleotides outside the gene matches: 8. Germline CDR1 reads DFQATT; CDR2 reads SNEGSKA (reference sequence).

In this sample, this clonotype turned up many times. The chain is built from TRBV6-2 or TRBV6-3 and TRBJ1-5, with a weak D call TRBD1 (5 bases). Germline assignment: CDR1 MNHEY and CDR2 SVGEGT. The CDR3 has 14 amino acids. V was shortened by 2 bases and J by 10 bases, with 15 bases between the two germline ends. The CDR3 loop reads CASSYVGLILPQHF. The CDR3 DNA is TGTGCCAGCAGTTACGTGGGACTAATCTTACCCCAGCATTTT.

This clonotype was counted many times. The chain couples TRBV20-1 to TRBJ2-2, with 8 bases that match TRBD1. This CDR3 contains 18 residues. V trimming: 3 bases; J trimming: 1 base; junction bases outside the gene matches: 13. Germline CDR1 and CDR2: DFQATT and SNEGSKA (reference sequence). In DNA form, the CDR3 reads TGCAGTGCTAGGCCGGGACAGGTCATGAGTCGGAACACCGGGGAGCTGTTTTTT. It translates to CSARPGQVMSRNTGELFF.

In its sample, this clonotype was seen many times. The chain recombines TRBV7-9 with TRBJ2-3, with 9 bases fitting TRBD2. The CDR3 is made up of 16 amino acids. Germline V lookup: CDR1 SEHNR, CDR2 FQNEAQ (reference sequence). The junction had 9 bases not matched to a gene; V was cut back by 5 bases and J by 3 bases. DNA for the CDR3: TGTGCCAGCAGCCCAGGGACTAGCCGTCGTACAGATACGCAGTATTTT. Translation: CASSPGTSRRTDTQYF.

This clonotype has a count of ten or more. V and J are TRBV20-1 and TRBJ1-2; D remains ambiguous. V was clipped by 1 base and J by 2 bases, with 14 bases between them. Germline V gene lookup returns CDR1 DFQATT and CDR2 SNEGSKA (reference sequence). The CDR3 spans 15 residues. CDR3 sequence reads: CSARGVGILNYGYTF. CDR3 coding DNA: TGCAGTGCTAGAGGGGTGGGAATCTTGAACTATGGCTACACCTTC.

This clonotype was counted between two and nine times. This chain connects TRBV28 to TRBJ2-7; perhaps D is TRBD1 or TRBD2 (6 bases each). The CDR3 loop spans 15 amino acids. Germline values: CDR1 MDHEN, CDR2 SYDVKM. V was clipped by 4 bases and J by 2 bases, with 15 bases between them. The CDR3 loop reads CASSSVGGLPYEQYV. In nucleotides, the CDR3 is TGTGCCAGCAGTTCCGTGGGGGGCCTACCCTACGAGCAGTACGTC.

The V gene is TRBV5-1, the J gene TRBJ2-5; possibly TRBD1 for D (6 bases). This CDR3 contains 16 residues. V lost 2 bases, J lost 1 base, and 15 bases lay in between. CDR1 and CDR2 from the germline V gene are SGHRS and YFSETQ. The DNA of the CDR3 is TGCGCCAGCAGCTTACTCGTAGGGGACACCCAAGAGACCCAGTACTTC. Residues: CASSLLVGDTQETQYF.

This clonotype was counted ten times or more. The CDR3 loop is CASSDKDSSWDTQYF. CDR3 DNA: TGTGCCAGCAGTGATAAGGACAGCTCATGGGATACGCAGTATTTT. J is TRBJ2-3 and V is TRBV2; TRBD1 is a possible D gene (6 bases). With 3 bases removed from V and 6 bases from J, the gap between germline ends came to 16 bases. This CDR3 has 15 residues. CDR1 is SNHLY and CDR2 is FYNNEI in the germline V gene.

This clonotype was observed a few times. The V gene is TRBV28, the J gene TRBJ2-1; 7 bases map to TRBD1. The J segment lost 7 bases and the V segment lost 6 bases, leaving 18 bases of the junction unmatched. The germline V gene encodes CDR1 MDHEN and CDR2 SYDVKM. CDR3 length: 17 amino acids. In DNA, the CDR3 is TGTGCCAGCAGCCAATCGGACAGGCCAAACAGGAGGAATGAGCAGTTCTTC. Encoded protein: CASSQSDRPNRRNEQFF.

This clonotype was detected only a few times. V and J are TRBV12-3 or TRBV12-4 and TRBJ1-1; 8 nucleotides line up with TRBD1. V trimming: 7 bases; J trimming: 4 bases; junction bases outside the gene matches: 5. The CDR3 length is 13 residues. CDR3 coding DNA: TGTGCCAGCAATAGACAGGGGACCACTGAAGCTTTCTTT. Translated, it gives CASNRQGTTEAFF.

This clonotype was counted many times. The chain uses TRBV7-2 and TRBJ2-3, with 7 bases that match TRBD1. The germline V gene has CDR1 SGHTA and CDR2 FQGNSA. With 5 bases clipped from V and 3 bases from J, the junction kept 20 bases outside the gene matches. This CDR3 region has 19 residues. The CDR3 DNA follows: TGTGCCAGCAGCCAACGGACGGGGACAGTAAAAAAGGGGACAGATACGCAGTATTTT. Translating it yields CASSQRTGTVKKGTDTQYF.

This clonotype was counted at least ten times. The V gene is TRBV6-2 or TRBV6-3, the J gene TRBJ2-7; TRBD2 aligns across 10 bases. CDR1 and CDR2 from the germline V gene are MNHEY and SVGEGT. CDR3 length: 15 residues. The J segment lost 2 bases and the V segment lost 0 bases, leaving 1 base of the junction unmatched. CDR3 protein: CASSYSSGGTYEQYF. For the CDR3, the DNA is TGTGCCAGCAGTTACTCTAGCGGGGGGACCTACGAGCAGTACTTC.

Here the CDR3 DNA reads TGCGCCAGCAGCTTGGGGCGGACTTTCCAACTGAACACTGAAGCTTTCTTT. This gives the protein CASSLGRTFQLNTEAFF. The chain combines TRBV5-1 with TRBJ1-1; D uncertain. Trimming shortened V by 0 bases and J by 0 bases, and 15 bases separated the two germline ends. The CDR3 has 17 amino acids. The germline V gene encodes CDR1 SGHRS and CDR2 YFSETQ.

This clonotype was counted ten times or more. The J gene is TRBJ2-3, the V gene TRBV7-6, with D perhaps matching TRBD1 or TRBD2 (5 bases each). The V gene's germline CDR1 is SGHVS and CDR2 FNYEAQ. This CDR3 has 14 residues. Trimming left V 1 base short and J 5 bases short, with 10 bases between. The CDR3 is CASSLGGSGDTQYF. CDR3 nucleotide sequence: TGTGCCAGCAGCTTAGGGGGGTCAGGAGATACGCAGTATTTT.

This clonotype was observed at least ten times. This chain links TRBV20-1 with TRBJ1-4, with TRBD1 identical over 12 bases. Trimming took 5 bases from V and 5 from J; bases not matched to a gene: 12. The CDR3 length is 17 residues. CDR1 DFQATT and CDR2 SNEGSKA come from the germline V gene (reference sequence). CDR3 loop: CSAATGTGGAINEKLFF. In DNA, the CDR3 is TGCAGTGCTGCGACCGGGACAGGGGGCGCCATCAATGAAAAACTGTTTTTT.

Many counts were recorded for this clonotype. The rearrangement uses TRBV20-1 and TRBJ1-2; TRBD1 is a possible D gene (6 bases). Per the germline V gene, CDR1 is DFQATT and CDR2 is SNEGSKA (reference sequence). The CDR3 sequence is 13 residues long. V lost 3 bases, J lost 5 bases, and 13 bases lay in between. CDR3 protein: CSASAGVLYGYTF. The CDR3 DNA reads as TGCAGTGCTAGTGCAGGGGTGCTTTATGGCTACACCTTC.

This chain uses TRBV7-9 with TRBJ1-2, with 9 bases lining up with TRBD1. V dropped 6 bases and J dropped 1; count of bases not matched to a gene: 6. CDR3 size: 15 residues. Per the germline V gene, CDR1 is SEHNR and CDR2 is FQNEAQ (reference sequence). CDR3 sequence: CASSSTGGVNYGYTF. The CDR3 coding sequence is TGTGCCAGCAGTTCTACAGGGGGCGTTAACTATGGCTACACCTTC.

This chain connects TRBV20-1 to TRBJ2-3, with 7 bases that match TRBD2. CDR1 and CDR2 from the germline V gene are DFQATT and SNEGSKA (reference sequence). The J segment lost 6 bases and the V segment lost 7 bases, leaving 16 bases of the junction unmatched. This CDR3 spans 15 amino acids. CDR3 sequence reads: CSGSQREHYVDTQYF. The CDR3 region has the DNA TGCAGTGGCTCACAGCGGGAACACTACGTGGATACGCAGTATTTT.

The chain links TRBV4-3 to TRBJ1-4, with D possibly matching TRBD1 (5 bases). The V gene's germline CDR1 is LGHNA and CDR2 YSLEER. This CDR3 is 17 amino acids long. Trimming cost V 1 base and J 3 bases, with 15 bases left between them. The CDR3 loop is CASSQGIRDLANEKLFF. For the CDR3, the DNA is TGCGCCAGCAGCCAAGGAATCAGGGATCTTGCTAATGAAAAACTGTTTTTT.

The CDR3 loop reads CASSLEADQPQHF. For the CDR3, the DNA is TGTGCCAGCAGCTTAGAGGCAGATCAGCCCCAGCATTTT. The chain is built from TRBV5-5 and TRBJ1-5; D is unclear. Germline V gene data show CDR1 as SGHKS and CDR2 as YYEKEE (reference sequence). V was cut by 2 bases and J by 5 bases, with 8 bases left in between. The length of the CDR3 is 13 residues.

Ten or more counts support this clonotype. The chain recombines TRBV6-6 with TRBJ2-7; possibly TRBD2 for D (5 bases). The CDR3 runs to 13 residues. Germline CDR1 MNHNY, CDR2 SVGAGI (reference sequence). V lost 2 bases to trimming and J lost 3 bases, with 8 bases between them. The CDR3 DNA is TGTGCCAGCAGTTACGAACGGGACTACGAGCAGTACTTC. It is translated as CASSYERDYEQYF.

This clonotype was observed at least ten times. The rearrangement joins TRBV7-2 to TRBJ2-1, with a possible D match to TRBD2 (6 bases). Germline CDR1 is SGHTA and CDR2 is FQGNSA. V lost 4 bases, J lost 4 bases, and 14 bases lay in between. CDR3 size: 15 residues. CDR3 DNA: TGTGCCAGCAGCTCCTCGTGGGGGGTTTACAATGAGCAGTTCTTC. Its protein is CASSSSWGVYNEQFF.

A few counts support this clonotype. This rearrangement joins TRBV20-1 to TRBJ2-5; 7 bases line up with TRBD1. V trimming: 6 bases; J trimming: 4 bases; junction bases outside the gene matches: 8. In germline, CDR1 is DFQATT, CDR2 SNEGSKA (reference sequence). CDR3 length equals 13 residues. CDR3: CSAESDRVETQYF. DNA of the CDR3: TGCAGTGCCGAGAGCGACAGGGTAGAGACCCAGTACTTC.

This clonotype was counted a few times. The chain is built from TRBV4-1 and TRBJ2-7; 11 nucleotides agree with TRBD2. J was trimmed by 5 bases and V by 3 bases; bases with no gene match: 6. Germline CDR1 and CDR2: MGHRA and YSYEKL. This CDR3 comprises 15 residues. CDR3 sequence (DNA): TGCGCCAGCAGCCAGAATAGCGGGGGGGACCACGAGCAGTACGTC. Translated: CASSQNSGGDHEQYV.

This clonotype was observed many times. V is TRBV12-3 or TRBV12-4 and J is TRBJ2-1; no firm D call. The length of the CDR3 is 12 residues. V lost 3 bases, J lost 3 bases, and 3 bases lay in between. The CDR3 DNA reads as TGTGCCAGCAGTTTGAACTACAATGAGCAGTTCTTC. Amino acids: CASSLNYNEQFF.

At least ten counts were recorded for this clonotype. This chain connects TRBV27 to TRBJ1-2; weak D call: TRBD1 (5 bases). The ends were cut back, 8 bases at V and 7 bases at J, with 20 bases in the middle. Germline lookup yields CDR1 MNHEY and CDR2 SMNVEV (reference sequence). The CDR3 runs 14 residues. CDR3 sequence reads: CASGIGAGNRGYTF. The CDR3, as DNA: TGTGCCAGCGGGATTGGGGCAGGGAATCGTGGCTACACCTTC.

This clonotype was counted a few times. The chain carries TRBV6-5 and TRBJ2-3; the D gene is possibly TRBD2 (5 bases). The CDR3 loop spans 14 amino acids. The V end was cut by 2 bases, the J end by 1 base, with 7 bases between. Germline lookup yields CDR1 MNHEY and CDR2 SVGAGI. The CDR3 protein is CASSYGLGTDTQYF. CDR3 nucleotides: TGTGCCAGCAGTTACGGACTGGGCACAGATACGCAGTATTTT.

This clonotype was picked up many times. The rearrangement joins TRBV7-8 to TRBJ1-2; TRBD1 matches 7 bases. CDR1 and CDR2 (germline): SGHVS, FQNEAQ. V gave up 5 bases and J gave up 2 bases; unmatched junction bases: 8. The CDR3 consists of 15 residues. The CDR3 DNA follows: TGTGCCAGCAGCAACCGACAGGGCCGCAACTATGGCTACACCTTC. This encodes CASSNRQGRNYGYTF.

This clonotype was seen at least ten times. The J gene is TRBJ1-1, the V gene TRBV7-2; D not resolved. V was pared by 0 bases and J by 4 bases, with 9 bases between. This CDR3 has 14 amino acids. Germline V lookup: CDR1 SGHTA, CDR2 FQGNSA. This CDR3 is CASSLAALGTEAFF. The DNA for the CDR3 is TGTGCCAGCAGCTTAGCTGCTTTGGGCACTGAAGCTTTCTTT.

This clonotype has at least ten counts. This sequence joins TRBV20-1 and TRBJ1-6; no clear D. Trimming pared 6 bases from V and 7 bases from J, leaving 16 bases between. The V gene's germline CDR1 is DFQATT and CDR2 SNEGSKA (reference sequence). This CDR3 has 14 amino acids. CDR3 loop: CSARTGFQNSPLHF. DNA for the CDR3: TGCAGTGCCCGGACTGGATTCCAAAATTCACCCCTCCACTTT.